This T cell receptor beta chain was identified in a study of neurological immune-mediated disorders. TCRdb re-called the 5' RACE reads with MiXCR, one entry per CDR3 protein. This sample has 45,000 to 55,000 distinct CDR3 sequences; 3.8% occur once, and the top ten carry approximately 7.1%. The sample holds a few counts of this clonotype. One junction end does not reproduce the germline sequence, and a read error may be involved. Looked up from germline, CDR1 is MGHDK and CDR2 is SYGVNS. The CDR3 has 14 residues. Sequenced sample: PBMCs. This clonotype originated in a man aged 55 to 70 with multiple sclerosis. The chain carries TRBV25-1 and TRBJ1-4; TRBD1 aligns across 7 bases. The CDR3 DNA follows: TGTGTCAGCAGTGAATTAGGGGGCGGCGGAAAACTGTTTTTT. This sequence encodes CVSSELGGGGKLFF. Full variable domain (rest looked up from reference TRBV25-1 and TRBJ1-4): EADIYQTPRYLVIGTGKKITLECSQTMGHDKMYWYQQDPGMELHLIHYSYGVNSTEKGDLSSESTVSRIRTEHFPLTLESARPSHTSQYLCVSSELGGGGKLFFGSGTQLSVL.